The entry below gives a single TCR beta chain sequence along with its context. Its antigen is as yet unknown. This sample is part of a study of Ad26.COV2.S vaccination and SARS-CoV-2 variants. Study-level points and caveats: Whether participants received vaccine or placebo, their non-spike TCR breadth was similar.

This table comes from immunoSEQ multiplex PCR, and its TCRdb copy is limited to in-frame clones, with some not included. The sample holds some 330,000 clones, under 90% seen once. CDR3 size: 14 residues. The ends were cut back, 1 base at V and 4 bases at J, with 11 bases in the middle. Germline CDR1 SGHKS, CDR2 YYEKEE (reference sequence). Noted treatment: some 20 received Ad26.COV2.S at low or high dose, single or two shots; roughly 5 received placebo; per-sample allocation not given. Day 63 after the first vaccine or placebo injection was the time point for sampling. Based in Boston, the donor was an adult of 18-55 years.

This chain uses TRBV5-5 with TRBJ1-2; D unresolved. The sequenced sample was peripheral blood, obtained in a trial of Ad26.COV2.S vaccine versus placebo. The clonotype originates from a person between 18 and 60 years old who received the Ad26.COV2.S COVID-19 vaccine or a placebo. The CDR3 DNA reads TGTGCCAGCAGCTTGTCCGCTTCTCCCTATGGCTACACCTTC. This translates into CASSLSASPYGYTF.